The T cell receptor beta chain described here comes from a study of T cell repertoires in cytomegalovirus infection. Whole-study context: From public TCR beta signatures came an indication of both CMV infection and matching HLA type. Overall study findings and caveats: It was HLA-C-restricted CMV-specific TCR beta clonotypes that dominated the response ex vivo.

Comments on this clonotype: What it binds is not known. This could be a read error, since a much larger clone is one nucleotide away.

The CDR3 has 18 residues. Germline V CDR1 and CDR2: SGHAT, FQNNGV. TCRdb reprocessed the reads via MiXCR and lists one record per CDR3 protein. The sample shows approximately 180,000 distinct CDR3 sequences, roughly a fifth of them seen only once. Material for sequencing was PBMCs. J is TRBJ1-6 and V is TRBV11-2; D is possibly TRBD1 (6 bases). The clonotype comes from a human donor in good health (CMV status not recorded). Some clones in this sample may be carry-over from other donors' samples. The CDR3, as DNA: TGTGCCAGCAGCCTTAGACAGGCCCGGAGCTCCTATAATTCACTCCTCCACTTT. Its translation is CASSLRQARSSYNSLLHF.